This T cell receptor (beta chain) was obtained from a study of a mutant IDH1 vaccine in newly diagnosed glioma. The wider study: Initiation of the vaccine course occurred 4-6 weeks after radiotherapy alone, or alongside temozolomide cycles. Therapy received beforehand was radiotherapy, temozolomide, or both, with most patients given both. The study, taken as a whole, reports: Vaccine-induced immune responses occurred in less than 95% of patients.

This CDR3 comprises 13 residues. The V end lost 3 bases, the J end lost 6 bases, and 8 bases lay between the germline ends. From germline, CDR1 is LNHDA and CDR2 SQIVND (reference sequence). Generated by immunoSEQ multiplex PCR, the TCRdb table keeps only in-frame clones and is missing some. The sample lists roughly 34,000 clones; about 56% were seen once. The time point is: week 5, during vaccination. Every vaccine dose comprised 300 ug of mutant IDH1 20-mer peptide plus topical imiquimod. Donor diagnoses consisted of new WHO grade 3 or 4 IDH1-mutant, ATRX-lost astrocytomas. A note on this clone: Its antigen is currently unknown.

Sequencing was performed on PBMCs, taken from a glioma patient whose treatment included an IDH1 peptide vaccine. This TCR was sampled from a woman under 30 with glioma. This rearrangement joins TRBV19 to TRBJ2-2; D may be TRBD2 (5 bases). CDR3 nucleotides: TGTGCCAGTAGTATGGAGGCGGCCGGGGAGCTGTTTTTT. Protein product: CASSMEAAGELFF.